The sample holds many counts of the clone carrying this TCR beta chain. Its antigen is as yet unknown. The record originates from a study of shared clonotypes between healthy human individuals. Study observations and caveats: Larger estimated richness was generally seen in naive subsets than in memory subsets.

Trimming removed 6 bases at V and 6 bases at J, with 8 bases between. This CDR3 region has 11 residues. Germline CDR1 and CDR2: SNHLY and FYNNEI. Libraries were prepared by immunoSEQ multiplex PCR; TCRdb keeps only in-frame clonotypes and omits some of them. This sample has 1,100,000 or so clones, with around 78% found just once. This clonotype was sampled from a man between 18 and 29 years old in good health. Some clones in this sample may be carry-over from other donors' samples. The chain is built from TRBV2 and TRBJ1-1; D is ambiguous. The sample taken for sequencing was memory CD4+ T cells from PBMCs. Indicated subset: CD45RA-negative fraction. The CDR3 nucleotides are TGTGCCAGCAGGTTGGGCGCTGAAGCTTTCTTT. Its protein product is CASRLGAEAFF.